A single sample gave rise to the 18 T cell receptor beta chains below, sequenced in a study of blood T cell repertoires in COVID-19 (dated by TCRdb to 2018 to 2020). Receptors were amplified or captured by the immunoSEQ multiplex PCR assay. TCRdb obtained this table from immuneACCESS and retained in-frame rearrangements with V and J assigned. These tables miss some clones; where compared with another copy, unresolved V genes account for less than half of the shortfall, and the remainder is unexplained. The sample has 80,000 to 95,000 clones on record, about 86% of them singletons. The ten largest clones take up 22% of the sample. Sequencing was carried out using peripheral blood. These receptors came from a woman of 80 years or more in a cohort sampled during active or convalescent COVID-19.

The V call is TRBV7-9, the J call TRBJ1-1; D uncertain. Germline assignment: CDR1 SEHNR and CDR2 FQNEAQ (reference sequence). V lost 2 bases, J lost 3 bases, and 10 bases lay in between. The CDR3 length is 14 residues. CDR3 DNA sequence: TGTGCCAGCAGCTTATCCTGGAGGGACACTGAAGCTTTCTTT. Translated: CASSLSWRDTEAFF.

This chain connects TRBV2 to TRBJ2-1; TRBD1 matches 8 bases. J lost 0 bases, V lost 6 bases, and 4 bases had no gene match. CDR1 and CDR2 (germline): SNHLY, FYNNEI. The CDR3 loop spans 15 amino acids. The DNA of the CDR3 is TGTGCCAGCAGAACCAGGGGGCCCTCCTACAATGAGCAGTTCTTC. Amino acid sequence: CASRTRGPSYNEQFF.

The chain employs TRBV4-1 and TRBJ2-7; 7 nucleotides align to TRBD2. Germline CDR1 MGHRA, CDR2 YSYEKL. The junction had 21 bases not matched to a gene; V was cut back by 1 base and J by 6 bases. The CDR3 spans 19 residues. The CDR3 DNA reads as TGCGCCAGCAGCCAAGCAATCCTCCCGTTAGGGGACTACCCATTCGAGCAGTACTTC. It encodes CASSQAILPLGDYPFEQYF.

The gene calls are TRBV6-6 and TRBJ2-4, with D perhaps TRBD2 (6 bases). Germline CDR1 reads MNHNY; CDR2 reads SVGAGI (reference sequence). The CDR3 runs 13 residues. Trimming left V 9 bases short and J 3 bases short, with 12 bases between. The CDR3 protein is CARNKGGKNIQYF. CDR3 DNA: TGTGCCAGGAACAAGGGAGGCAAAAACATTCAGTACTTC.

This chain uses TRBV11-2 with TRBJ2-2; 9 bases align to TRBD2. The CDR3 length is 17 residues. The germline CDR1 and CDR2 sequences are SGHAT and FQNNGV. Trimming removed 5 bases from V and 4 bases from J; junction bases left unmatched: 11. CDR3 loop: CASSARPAGGPTGELFF. CDR3 sequence (DNA): TGTGCCAGCAGCGCCCGCCCAGCGGGAGGACCCACCGGGGAGCTGTTTTTT.

The table lists this clone with a few counts. The V and J genes are TRBV9 and TRBJ2-6; D call uncertain. Germline lookup yields CDR1 SGDLS and CDR2 YYNGEE. With 4 bases removed from V and 0 bases from J, the gap between germline ends came to 5 bases. CDR3 length equals 14 residues. As DNA, the CDR3 is TGTGCCAGCAGCCCCTTCTCTGGGGCCAACGTCCTGACTTTC. Translation: CASSPFSGANVLTF.

The chain carries TRBV18 and TRBJ2-5, with a weak D call TRBD1 (6 bases). Trimming left V 2 bases short and J 5 bases short, with 9 bases between. The CDR3 extends over 13 amino acids. Germline V gene sequence: CDR1 KGHSH, CDR2 LQKENI. The chain's CDR3 is CASSPNRDETQYF. The CDR3 DNA reads TGTGCCAGCTCACCAAACAGGGACGAGACCCAGTACTTC.

This chain connects TRBV19 to TRBJ1-5, with D tentatively TRBD1 (6 bases). Germline lookup yields CDR1 LNHDA and CDR2 SQIVND (reference sequence). The CDR3 totals 12 residues. The V and J ends lost 8 bases and 7 bases respectively, with 12 bases between them. CDR3 residues: CASCTGFQPQHF. For the CDR3, the DNA is TGTGCCAGTTGTACAGGGTTCCAGCCCCAGCATTTT.

V gene TRBV6-4 combines with J gene TRBJ1-1; no clear D gene. The CDR3 spans 13 residues. CDR1 is MRHNA and CDR2 is SNTAGT in the germline V gene. The germline V and J ends were trimmed by 4 bases and 1 base, with 7 bases remaining between them. The CDR3 is CASSVRSNTEAFF. CDR3 DNA: TGTGCCAGCAGTGTTCGGTCGAACACTGAAGCTTTCTTT.

The chain combines TRBV7-9 with TRBJ2-7; 8 positions agree with TRBD1. The CDR3 is 13 amino acids. V lost 3 bases, J lost 6 bases, and 4 bases stayed unmatched. Germline values: CDR1 SEHNR, CDR2 FQNEAQ (reference sequence). The CDR3, as DNA: TGTGCCAGCAGCTTGGCAGGGGGCTCCGAGCAGTACGTC. This gives the protein CASSLAGGSEQYV.

This chain connects TRBV2 to TRBJ1-2, with D possibly matching TRBD1 (6 bases). Germline CDR1 and CDR2: SNHLY and FYNNEI. The V end lost 4 bases, the J end lost 4 bases, and 13 bases lay between the germline ends. This CDR3 region has 14 residues. CDR3 DNA: TGTGCCAGCAGTGGTCAGGGGCTGGGCTATGGCTACACCTTC. Residues: CASSGQGLGYGYTF.

The rearrangement joins TRBV28 to TRBJ2-3; D gene ambiguous. Between the trimmed V and J ends, which lost 5 bases and 6 bases, there was a span of 9 bases. The CDR3 sequence is 12 residues long. CDR1 is MDHEN and CDR2 is SYDVKM in the germline V gene. CDR3 protein: CASSVRSDTQYF. The DNA of the CDR3 is TGTGCCAGCAGTGTACGGTCTGATACGCAGTATTTT.

The rearrangement links TRBV10-3 to TRBJ2-7; 10 nucleotides match TRBD1. The CDR3 runs 14 residues. The germline V gene has CDR1 ENHRY and CDR2 SYGVKD. Unmatched junction bases numbered 9, after V lost 6 bases and J lost 7 bases. The CDR3 DNA reads as TGTGCCATCAGCACCGGGACAGGGGAGGGGGAGCAGTACTTC. The encoded protein is CAISTGTGEGEQYF.

V is TRBV19 and J is TRBJ1-4; maybe TRBD1 (6 bases). Germline V gene data show CDR1 as LNHDA and CDR2 as SQIVND (reference sequence). Trimming shortened V by 8 bases and J by 0 bases, and 13 bases separated the two germline ends. The CDR3 sequence is 15 residues long. The CDR3 nucleotides read TGTGCCAGTGGACAGCTCTACCCAACTAATGAAAAACTGTTTTTT. Its translation is CASGQLYPTNEKLFF.

The chain is built from TRBV7-2 and TRBJ1-2; tentative D call: TRBD1 (6 bases). The CDR3 totals 13 residues. The V gene's germline CDR1 is SGHTA and CDR2 FQGNSA. V was shortened by 2 bases and J by 7 bases, with 11 bases between the two germline ends. As DNA, the CDR3 is TGTGCCAGCAGCTTATACAGGGACCTTGGCTACACCTTC. It codes for CASSLYRDLGYTF.

The chain joins TRBV12-3 or TRBV12-4 to TRBJ2-1; D may be TRBD1 (5 bases). The V and J ends lost 3 bases and 7 bases respectively, with 10 bases between them. The CDR3 runs to 13 residues. CDR3 region: CASSLGLGNEQFF. Here the CDR3 DNA reads TGTGCCAGCAGTTTGGGGCTAGGGAATGAGCAGTTCTTC.

The chain recombines TRBV6-5 with TRBJ2-7, with 7 bases fitting TRBD1. The CDR3 is 14 residues long. V was pared by 7 bases and J by 0 bases, with 6 bases of the junction left unmatched. Germline assignment: CDR1 MNHEY and CDR2 SVGAGI. The CDR3 loop reads CASTTPGGSYEQYV. The CDR3, as DNA: TGTGCCAGCACAACACCAGGGGGCTCCTACGAGCAGTACGTC.

The chain has TRBV5-5 and TRBJ1-5, with 7 bases that match TRBD1. This CDR3 is built from 14 residues. The germline V gene has CDR1 SGHKS and CDR2 YYEKEE (reference sequence). The trim removed 2 bases at V and 6 bases at J, leaving 5 bases unmatched. In DNA, the CDR3 is TGTGCCAGCAGCTTCGGACAGGTTGGTCAGCCCCAGCATTTT. It translates to CASSFGQVGQPQHF.